This TCR beta chain was obtained from a study of T-cell reconstitution after alpha-beta-depleted transplantation in children. Preparation of the TCRbeta library involved a method that used unique molecular identifiers. TCRdb itself ran the PCR reads through MiXCR, one entry per CDR3 protein. The sample has hundreds of thousands of distinct CDR3 sequences, around 15% seen once. This clonotype has ten or more counts. The germline gives CDR1 SGDLS, CDR2 YYNGEE. V was shortened by 4 bases and J by 2 bases, with 9 bases between the two germline ends. CDR3 length equals 14 residues. The starting material was PBMCs, mostly from graft donor cells, obtained 360 days after TCRalphabeta/CD19-depleted stem cell transplant. The receptor's source is a male patient between 2 and 15 years old who had a stem cell transplant for acute lymphoblastic leukemia, so the T cells may come from the graft donor. This chain joins TRBV9 and TRBJ2-2; no definite D call. CDR3 nucleotides: TGTGCCAGCAGCTCCTTCCTTAACACCGGGGAGCTGTTTTTT. Amino acids: CASSSFLNTGELFF.